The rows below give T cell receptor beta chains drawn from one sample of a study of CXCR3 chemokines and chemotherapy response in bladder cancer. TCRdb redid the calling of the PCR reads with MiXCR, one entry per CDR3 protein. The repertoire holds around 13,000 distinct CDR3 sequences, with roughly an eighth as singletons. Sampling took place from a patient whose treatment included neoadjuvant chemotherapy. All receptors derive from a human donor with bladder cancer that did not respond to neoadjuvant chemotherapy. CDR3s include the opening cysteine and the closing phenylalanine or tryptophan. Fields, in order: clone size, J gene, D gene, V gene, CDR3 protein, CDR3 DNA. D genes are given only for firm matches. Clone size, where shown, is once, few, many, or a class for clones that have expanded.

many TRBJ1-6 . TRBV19 CASSMGRGRFGSPLHF TGTGCCAGTAGTATGGGTCGGGGGCGTTTTGGATCACCCCTCCACTTT
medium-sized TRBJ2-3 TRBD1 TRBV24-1 CATRDRSTDTQYF TGTGCCACCAGGGACAGGTCCACAGATACGCAGTATTTT
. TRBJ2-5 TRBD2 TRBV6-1 CASSEARTGLAGFETQYF TGTGCCAGCAGTGAAGCTCGTACGGGACTAGCTGGTTTCGAGACCCAGTACTTC
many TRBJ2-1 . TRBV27 CASSLSYPWESYNEQFF TGTGCCAGCAGTTTATCTTACCCGTGGGAAAGCTACAATGAGCAGTTCTTC
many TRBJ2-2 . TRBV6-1 CASTPRGAAGELFF TGTGCCAGCACCCCCAGGGGGGCTGCCGGGGAGCTGTTTTTT
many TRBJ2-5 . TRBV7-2 CASSLRGKETQYF TGTGCCAGCAGCTTAAGAGGGAAAGAGACCCAGTACTTC
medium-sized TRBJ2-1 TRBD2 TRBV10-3 CAISGGLASYNEQFF TGTGCCATCAGTGGGGGACTAGCCAGTTACAATGAGCAGTTCTTC
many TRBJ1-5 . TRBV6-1 CASSEVQPQHF TGTGCCAGCAGTGAAGTGCAGCCCCAGCATTTT
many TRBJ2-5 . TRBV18 CASSPGNQETQYF TGTGCCAGCTCACCAGGAAACCAAGAGACCCAGTACTTC
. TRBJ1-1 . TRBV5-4 CASSSNTEAFF TGTGCCAGCAGCTCTAACACTGAAGCTTTCTTT
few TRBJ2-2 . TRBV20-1 CSARAPTNTGELFF TGCAGTGCTAGAGCCCCCACGAACACCGGGGAGCTGTTTTTT
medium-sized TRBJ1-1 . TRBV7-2 CASSLGSDVNTEAFF TGTGCCAGCAGCTTAGGGTCGGACGTGAACACTGAAGCTTTCTTT
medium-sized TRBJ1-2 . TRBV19 CASSIVRGNYGYTF TGTGCCAGTAGTATAGTCAGGGGAAACTATGGCTACACCTTC
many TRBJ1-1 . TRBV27 CASSLSRRTEAFF TGTGCCAGCAGTTTATCCAGACGCACTGAAGCTTTCTTT
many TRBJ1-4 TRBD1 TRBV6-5 CASSDYRGGEKLFF TGTGCCAGCAGTGATTACAGGGGTGGGGAAAAACTGTTTTTT
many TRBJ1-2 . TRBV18 CASSPSGAYYGYTF TGTGCCAGCTCACCATCCGGGGCCTACTATGGCTACACCTTC
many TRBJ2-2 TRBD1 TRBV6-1 CASGWTGRTGELFF TGTGCCAGCGGATGGACAGGGAGAACCGGGGAGCTGTTTTTT
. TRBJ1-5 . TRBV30 CAWSSRGQLNQPQHF TGTGCCTGGAGTTCCCGAGGACAGCTCAATCAGCCCCAGCATTTT
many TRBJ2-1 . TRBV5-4 CASSLGEYNEQFF TGTGCCAGCAGCTTGGGGGAGTACAATGAGCAGTTCTTC
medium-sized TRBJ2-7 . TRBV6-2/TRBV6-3 CASSSTPGAYEQYF TGTGCCAGCAGCTCGACTCCTGGAGCCTACGAGCAGTACTTC
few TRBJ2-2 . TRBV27 CASKKGFANTGELFF TGTGCCAGCAAAAAGGGCTTCGCGAACACCGGGGAGCTGTTTTTT
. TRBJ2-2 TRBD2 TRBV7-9 CASSSGTSGVTGELFF TGTGCCAGCAGCTCCGGGACTAGCGGCGTCACCGGGGAGCTGTTTTTT
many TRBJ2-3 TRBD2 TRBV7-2 CASSFQRGAGADTQYF TGTGCCAGCAGCTTCCAGCGGGGGGCCGGGGCAGATACGCAGTATTTT
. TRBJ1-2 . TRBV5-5 CASSFYAQGNYGYTF TGTGCCAGCAGCTTTTACGCGCAGGGTAACTATGGCTACACCTTC
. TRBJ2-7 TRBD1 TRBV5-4 CASSLGVQGPYEQYF TGTGCCAGCAGCTTGGGTGTACAGGGGCCCTACGAGCAGTACTTC
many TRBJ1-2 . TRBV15 CATSRDLWTRDRYGYTF TGTGCCACCAGCAGAGATTTGTGGACACGAGATCGATATGGCTACACCTTC
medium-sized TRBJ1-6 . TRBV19 CASSIRDGYSPLHF TGTGCCAGTAGTATTCGGGACGGTTATTCACCCCTCCACTTT
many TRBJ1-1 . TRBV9 CASSVGTWDTEAFF TGTGCCAGCAGCGTAGGGACCTGGGACACTGAAGCTTTCTTT
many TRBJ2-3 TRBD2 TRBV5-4 CASSDGTSGDTQYF TGTGCCAGCAGCGACGGGACTAGCGGAGATACGCAGTATTTT
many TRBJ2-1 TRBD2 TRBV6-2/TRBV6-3 CASLGTSGRAYNEQFF TGTGCCAGCCTCGGGACTAGCGGGAGGGCCTACAATGAGCAGTTCTTC
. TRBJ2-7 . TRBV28 CASTSGGQLYEQYF TGTGCCAGCACCTCAGGTGGGCAGCTCTACGAGCAGTACTTC
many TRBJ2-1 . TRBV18 CASSPGRDNEQFF TGTGCCAGCTCACCAGGCAGGGACAATGAGCAGTTCTTC
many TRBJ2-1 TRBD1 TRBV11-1 CASSQGRGPWDEQFF TGTGCCAGCAGCCAAGGCAGGGGGCCCTGGGATGAGCAGTTCTTC
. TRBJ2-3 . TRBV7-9 CASRMVGGDTQYF TGTGCCAGCAGGATGGTGGGGGGAGATACGCAGTATTTT
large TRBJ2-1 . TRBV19 CASSLWGGQVSSYNEQFF TGTGCCAGTAGTTTATGGGGGGGGCAGGTCAGCTCCTACAATGAGCAGTTCTTC
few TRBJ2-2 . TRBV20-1 CSAFPAGTNTGELFF TGCAGTGCTTTTCCGGCAGGGACGAACACCGGGGAGCTGTTTTTT
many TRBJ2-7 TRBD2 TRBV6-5 CASSYSQAGGRYEQYF TGTGCCAGCAGTTACTCCCAAGCGGGGGGTCGTTACGAGCAGTACTTC
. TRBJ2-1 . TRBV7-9 CASSLIDEQFF TGTGCCAGCAGCTTAATCGATGAGCAGTTCTTC
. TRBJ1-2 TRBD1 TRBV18 CASSGDRVNYGYTF TGTGCCAGCTCAGGGGACAGGGTCAACTATGGCTACACCTTC
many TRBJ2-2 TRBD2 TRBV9 CASSVVAGGNTGELFF TGTGCCAGCAGCGTAGTAGCGGGGGGGAACACCGGGGAGCTGTTTTTT
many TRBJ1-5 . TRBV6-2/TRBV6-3 CASSYSWASDSNQPQHF TGTGCCAGCAGTTACTCGTGGGCCTCAGATAGCAATCAGCCCCAGCATTTT
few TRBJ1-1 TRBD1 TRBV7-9 CASSVGQLNTEAFF TGTGCCAGCAGCGTGGGACAGCTGAACACTGAAGCTTTCTTT
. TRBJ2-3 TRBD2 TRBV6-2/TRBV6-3 CASSAQRGDSSTDTQYF TGTGCCAGCAGTGCTCAGCGGGGGGACTCTAGCACAGATACGCAGTATTTT
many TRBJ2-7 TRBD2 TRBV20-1 CSARDPLSAGGPLEQYF TGCAGTGCTAGAGATCCCCTAAGTGCGGGGGGGCCTCTCGAGCAGTACTTC
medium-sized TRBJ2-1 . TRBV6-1 CATPSRENHEQFF TGTGCCACACCATCGAGGGAAAACCATGAGCAGTTCTTC
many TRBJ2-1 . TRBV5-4 CASSLAGNPPNEQFF TGTGCCAGCAGCTTGGCCGGGAACCCCCCCAATGAGCAGTTCTTC
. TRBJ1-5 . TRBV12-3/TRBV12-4 CASSFIGPSPQPQHF TGTGCCAGCAGTTTCATAGGGCCGTCGCCTCAGCCCCAGCATTTT
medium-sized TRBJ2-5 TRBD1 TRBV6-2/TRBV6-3 CASSYSTGGVETQYF TGTGCCAGCAGTTACTCGACAGGGGGCGTAGAGACCCAGTACTTC
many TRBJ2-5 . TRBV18 CASSPPGLPKETQYF TGTGCCAGCTCACCACCGGGACTCCCAAAGGAGACCCAGTACTTC
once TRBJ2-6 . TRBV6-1 CASTPRGAGANVLTF TGTGCCAGCACCCCCAGGGGGGCTGGGGCCAACGTCCTGACTTTC
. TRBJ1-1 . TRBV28 CASSSLQGPEAFF TGTGCCAGCAGTTCCTTACAGGGCCCTGAAGCTTTCTTT